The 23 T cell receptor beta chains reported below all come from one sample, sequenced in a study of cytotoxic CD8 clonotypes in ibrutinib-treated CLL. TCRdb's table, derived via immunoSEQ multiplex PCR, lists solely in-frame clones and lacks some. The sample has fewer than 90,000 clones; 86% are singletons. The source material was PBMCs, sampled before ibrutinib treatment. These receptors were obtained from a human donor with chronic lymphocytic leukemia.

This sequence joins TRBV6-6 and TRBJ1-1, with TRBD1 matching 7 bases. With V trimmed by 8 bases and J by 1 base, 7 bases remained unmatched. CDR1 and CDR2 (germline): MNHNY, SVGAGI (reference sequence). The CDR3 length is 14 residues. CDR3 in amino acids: CASGAQGSNTEAFF. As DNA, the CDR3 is TGTGCCAGCGGGGCACAGGGGTCGAACACTGAAGCTTTCTTT.

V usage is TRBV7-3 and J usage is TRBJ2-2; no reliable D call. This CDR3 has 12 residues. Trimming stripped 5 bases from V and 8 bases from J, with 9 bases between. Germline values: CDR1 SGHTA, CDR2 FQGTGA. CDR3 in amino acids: CASSRPRGELFF. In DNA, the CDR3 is TGTGCCAGCAGCCGACCCCGTGGGGAGCTGTTTTTT.

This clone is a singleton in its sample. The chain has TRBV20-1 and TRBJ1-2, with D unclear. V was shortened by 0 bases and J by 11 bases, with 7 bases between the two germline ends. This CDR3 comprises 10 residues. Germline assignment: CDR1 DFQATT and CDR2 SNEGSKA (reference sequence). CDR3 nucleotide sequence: TGCAGTGCTAGAGATCCCCAGTACACCTTC. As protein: CSARDPQYTF.

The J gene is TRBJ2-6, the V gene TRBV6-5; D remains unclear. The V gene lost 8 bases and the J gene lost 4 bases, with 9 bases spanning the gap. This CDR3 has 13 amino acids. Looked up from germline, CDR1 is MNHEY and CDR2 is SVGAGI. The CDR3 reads CASLAVGANVLTF. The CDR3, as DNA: TGTGCCAGCCTCGCGGTGGGGGCCAACGTCCTGACTTTC.

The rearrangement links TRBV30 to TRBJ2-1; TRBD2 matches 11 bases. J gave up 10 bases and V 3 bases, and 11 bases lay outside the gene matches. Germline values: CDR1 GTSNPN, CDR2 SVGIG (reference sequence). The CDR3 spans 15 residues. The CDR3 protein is CAWRGTSGRFGEQFF. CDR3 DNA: TGTGCCTGGAGGGGTACTAGCGGGAGATTTGGCGAGCAGTTCTTC.

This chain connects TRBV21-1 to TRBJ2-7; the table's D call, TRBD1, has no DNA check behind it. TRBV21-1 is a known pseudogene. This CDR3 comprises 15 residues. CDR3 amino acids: CASSKGSQGAEEQYF. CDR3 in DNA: TGTGCCAGCAGCAAAGGGAGCCAGGGGGCGGAAGAGCAGTACTTC.

The CDR3: CASSPGGQANTEAFF. The CDR3 nucleotides are TGCGCCAGCAGCCCGGGAGGACAGGCGAACACTGAAGCTTTCTTT. The V and J genes are TRBV5-1 and TRBJ1-1, with 7 bases that match TRBD1. This CDR3 is built from 15 residues. CDR1 and CDR2 (germline): SGHRS, YFSETQ. After removal of 4 bases from V and 1 base from J, the junction contained 7 bases not matched to a gene.

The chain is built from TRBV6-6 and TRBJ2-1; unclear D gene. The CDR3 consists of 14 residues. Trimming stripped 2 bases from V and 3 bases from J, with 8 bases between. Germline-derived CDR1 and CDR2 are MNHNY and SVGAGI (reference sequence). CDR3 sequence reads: CASSYRRDYNEQFF. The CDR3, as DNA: TGTGCCAGCAGTTACCGGCGAGACTACAATGAGCAGTTCTTC.

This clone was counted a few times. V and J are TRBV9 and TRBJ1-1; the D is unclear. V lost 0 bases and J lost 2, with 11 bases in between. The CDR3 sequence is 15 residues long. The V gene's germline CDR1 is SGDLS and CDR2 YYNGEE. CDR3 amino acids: CASSVGLRENTEAFF. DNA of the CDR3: TGTGCCAGCAGCGTAGGGTTACGGGAAAACACTGAAGCTTTCTTT.

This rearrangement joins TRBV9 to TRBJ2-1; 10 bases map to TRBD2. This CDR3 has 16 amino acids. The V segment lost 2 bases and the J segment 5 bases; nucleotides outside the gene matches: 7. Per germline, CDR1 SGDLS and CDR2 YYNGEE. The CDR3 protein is CASSVSGRVADNEQFF. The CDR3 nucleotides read TGTGCCAGCAGCGTCAGCGGGAGGGTTGCTGACAATGAGCAGTTCTTC.

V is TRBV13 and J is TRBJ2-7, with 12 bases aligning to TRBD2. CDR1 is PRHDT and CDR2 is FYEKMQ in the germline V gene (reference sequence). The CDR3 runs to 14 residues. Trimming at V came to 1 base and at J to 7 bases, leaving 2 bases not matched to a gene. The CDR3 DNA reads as TGTGCCAGCAGCTTAGTGACTAGCGGGAGTGAGCAGTACTTC. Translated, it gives CASSLVTSGSEQYF.

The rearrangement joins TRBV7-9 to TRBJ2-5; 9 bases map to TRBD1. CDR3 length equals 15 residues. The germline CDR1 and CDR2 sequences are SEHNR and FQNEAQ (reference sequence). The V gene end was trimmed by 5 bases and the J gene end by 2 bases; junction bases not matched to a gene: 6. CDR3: CASSGLGTGQETQYF. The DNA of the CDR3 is TGTGCCAGCAGCGGCCTTGGGACAGGGCAAGAGACCCAGTACTTC.

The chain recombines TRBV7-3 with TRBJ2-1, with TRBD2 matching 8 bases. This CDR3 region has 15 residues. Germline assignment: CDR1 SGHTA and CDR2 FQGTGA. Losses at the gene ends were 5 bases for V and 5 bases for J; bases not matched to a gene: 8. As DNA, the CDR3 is TGTGCCAGCAGCACCCAACTAGCGGCAAACAATGAGCAGTTCTTC. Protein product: CASSTQLAANNEQFF.

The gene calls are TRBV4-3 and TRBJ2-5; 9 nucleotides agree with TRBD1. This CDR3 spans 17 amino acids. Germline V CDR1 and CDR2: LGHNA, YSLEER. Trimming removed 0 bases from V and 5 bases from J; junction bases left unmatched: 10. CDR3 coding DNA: TGCGCCAGCAGCCAAGATTGGGACAGGGAGGGGATGGAGACCCAGTACTTC. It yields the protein CASSQDWDREGMETQYF.

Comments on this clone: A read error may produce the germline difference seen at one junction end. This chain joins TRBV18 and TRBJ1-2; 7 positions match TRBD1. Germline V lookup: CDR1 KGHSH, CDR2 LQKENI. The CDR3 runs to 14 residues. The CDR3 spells CASSPQVQEWGQWF. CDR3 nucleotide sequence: TGTGCCAGCTCACCACAGGTCCAGGAATGGGGACAGTGGTTT. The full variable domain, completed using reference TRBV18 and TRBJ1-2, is NAGVMQNPRHLVRRRGQEARLRCSPMKGHSHVYWYRQLPEEGLKFMVYLQKENIIDESGMPKERFSAEFPKEGPSILRIQQVVRGDSAAYFCASSPQVQEWGQWFGSGTRLTVV.

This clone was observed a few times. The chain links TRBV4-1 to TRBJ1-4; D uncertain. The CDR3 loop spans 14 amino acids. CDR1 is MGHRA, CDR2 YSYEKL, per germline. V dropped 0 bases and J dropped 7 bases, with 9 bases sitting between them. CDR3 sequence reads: CASSQDLAGEKLFF. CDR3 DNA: TGCGCCAGCAGCCAAGACTTGGCGGGTGAAAAACTGTTTTTT.

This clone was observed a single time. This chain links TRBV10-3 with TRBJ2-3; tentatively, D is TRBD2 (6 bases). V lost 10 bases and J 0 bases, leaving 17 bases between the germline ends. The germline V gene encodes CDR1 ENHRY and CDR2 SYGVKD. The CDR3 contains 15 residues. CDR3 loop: CATILGRGSTDTQYF. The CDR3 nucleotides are TGTGCCACCATACTAGGGCGGGGAAGCACAGATACGCAGTATTTT.

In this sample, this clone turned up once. CDR3 sequence (DNA): TGTGCCAGCAGTAGCCTCCCGCGGGGGCCCTACGAGCAGTACTTC. Translating gives CASSSLPRGPYEQYF. This rearrangement joins TRBV11-2 to TRBJ2-7; tentatively, D is TRBD2 (7 bases). CDR1 is SGHAT, CDR2 FQNNGV, per germline. The length of the CDR3 is 15 residues. V was shortened by 6 bases and J by 2 bases, with 17 bases between the two germline ends.

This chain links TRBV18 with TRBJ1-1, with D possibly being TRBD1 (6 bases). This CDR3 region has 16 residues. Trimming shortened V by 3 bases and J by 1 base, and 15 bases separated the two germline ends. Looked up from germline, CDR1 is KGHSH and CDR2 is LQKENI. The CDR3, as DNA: TGTGCCAGCTCACCCGGTGGGACAATGAAGAACACTGAAGCTTTCTTT. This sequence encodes CASSPGGTMKNTEAFF.

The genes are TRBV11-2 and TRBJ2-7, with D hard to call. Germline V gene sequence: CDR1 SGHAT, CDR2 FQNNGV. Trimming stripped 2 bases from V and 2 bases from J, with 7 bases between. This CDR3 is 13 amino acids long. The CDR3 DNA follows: TGTGCCAGCAGCTTAACGGAAACCTACGAGCAGTACTTC. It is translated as CASSLTETYEQYF.

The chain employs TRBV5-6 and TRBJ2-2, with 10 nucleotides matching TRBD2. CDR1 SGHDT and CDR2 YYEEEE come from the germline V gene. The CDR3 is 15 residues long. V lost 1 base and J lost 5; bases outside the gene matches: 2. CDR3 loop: CASSLSGRETGELFF. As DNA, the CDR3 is TGTGCCAGCAGCTTGAGCGGGAGGGAGACCGGGGAGCTGTTTTTT. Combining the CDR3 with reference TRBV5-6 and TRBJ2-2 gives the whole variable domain DAGVTQSPTHLIKTRGQQVTLRCSPKSGHDTVSWYQQALGQGPQFIFQYYEEEERQRGNFPDRFSGHQFPNYSSELNVNALLLGDSALYLCASSLSGRETGELFFGEGSRLTVL.

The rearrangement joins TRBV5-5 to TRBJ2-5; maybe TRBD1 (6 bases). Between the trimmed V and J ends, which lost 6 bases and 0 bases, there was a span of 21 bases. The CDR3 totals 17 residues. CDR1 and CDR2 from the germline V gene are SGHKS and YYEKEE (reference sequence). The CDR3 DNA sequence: TGTGCCAGCAACCCGATCCTGGGCAGGGGCAACCAAGAGACCCAGTACTTC. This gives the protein CASNPILGRGNQETQYF.

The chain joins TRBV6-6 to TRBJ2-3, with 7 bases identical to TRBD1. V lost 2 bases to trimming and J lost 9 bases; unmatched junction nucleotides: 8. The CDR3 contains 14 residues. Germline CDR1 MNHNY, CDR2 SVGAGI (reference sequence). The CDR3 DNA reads TGTGCCAGCAGTTACCCCCAGGGGGATGTGACGCAGTATTTT. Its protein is CASSYPQGDVTQYF.